This T cell receptor (beta chain) appears in the sequencing data of a study of T-cell memory formation after mild COVID-19. Study-level information: TCR clusters mostly belonged to single donors. Findings and caveats of the study: The study found contracting CD4+ clones mainly in CM and EM and contracting CD8+ clones in EMRA.

Note on this clonotype: Its specificity is not known.

UMIs and sample barcodes were carried by the TCR alpha and TCR beta cDNA libraries that 5'RACE produced using constant-segment primers. TCRdb itself ran the 5' RACE reads through MiXCR, one entry per CDR3 protein. The sample includes about 50,000 distinct CDR3 sequences, 5.5% to 7.5% of them seen just once. With 4 bases removed from V and 1 base from J, the gap between germline ends came to 12 bases. Germline V gene data show CDR1 as SGHRS and CDR2 as YFSETQ. There are 14 residues in the CDR3. The TCR sequence derives from a man between 18 and 35 years old who had mild COVID-19 (a few samples of this study predate the infection). Cell type and time point are not known. This chain joins TRBV5-1 and TRBJ2-7; possible D gene TRBD1, 5 bases. Sequences were obtained from PBMCs or a T cell subset sorted from them (not recorded which). CDR3 loop: CASSELTESYEQYF. In DNA, the CDR3 is TGCGCCAGCAGCGAGCTGACAGAGTCCTACGAGCAGTACTTC.